The clone carrying this TCR beta chain was found many times. What it binds is not known. These data are taken from a study of regulatory T cells in long-lasting Graves disease. Time point denoted: newly diagnosed GD, antithyroid drugs for less than 3 months. RNA from PBMCs was the source of the TCR library. All patients originated from an endocrinology department located in Xi'an, China. iRepertoire HTBI primers and Arm-PCR of CDR3 regions built TCR beta libraries. In the original workflow: The study identified roughly 59 TRBV and more than 11 TRBJ segments across samples. TCRdb re-analysed the multiplex PCR reads in MiXCR, keeping a single row per CDR3 protein. These V and J calls originate from TCRdb's pipeline instead of the authors' own analysis. Found here are about 240,000 distinct CDR3 sequences, 20% of them singletons; the top ten hold 11% to 15%. Study-level results: Patients with persistent Graves' had lower TCR diversity than newly diagnosed patients. It was in persistent disease that TRBV28, TRBJ1-2 and TRBJ2-5 were favored.

The V end was cut by 0 bases, the J end by 4 bases, with 13 bases between. Germline assignment: CDR1 SGDLS and CDR2 YYNGEE. This CDR3 spans 15 amino acids. The sequence was obtained from a female donor with Graves disease. The rearrangement uses TRBV9 and TRBJ1-2; a weak D match, TRBD1 (5 bases). This sample comprised peripheral blood mononuclear cells (PBMCs), obtained at new diagnosis, from a patient treated with antithyroid drugs. In DNA, the CDR3 is TGTGCCAGCAGCGTAGGCGTAGGGGCAGGCTATGGCTACACCTTC. Encoded protein: CASSVGVGAGYGYTF. The complete variable domain, with remaining parts taken from reference TRBV9 and TRBJ1-2, reads DSGVTQTPKHLITATGQRVTLRCSPRSGDLSVYWYQQSLDQGLQFLIQYYNGEERAKGNILERFSAQQFPDLHSELNLSSLELGDSALYFCASSVGVGAGYGYTFGSGTRLTVV.